This TCR beta chain was profiled in a study of cytomegalovirus exposure and HLA in healthy donors. Findings and limits, study-wide: It was found in a later analysis that first-cohort TCR clusters tended to co-occur in the 130 or so validation repertoires. Cytomegalovirus-associated status was assigned to about 180 TCR beta chains. Usually a TCR sequence was rare, but some public TCRs were found in many donors.

Germline values: CDR1 MNHEY, CDR2 SMNVEV (reference sequence). The CDR3 length is 16 residues. The junction had 8 bases not matched to a gene; V was cut back by 5 bases and J by 0 bases. The donors were part of the roughly 120-subject validation cohort, which stood apart from the roughly 670-subject first cohort. Concerning this clone itself: Its antigen is not identified.

Some clones are missing from TCRdb's copy, which holds only in-frame ones; the method was immunoSEQ multiplex PCR. The table records approximately 200,000 clones, about 81% of them present only once. The TCR originated in a woman in her thirties in good health and CMV-seronegative. The J gene is TRBJ1-1, the V gene TRBV27; 8 bases are a match to TRBD1. Sequences were obtained from PBMCs. The CDR3: CASSGRTGRMNTEAFF. The CDR3 coding sequence is TGTGCCAGCAGTGGCCGGACAGGGCGCATGAACACTGAAGCTTTCTTT.